This T cell receptor (beta chain) emerged from a study of cytomegalovirus exposure and HLA in healthy donors. There are 13 residues in the CDR3. Germline V CDR1 and CDR2: SQVTM, ANQGSEA. V was clipped by 7 bases and J by 6 bases; unmatched bases: 7. Researchers ran the PCR with 60 Vbeta and 13 Jbeta primers. Here immunoSEQ multiplex PCR was the method, and the copy in TCRdb shows in-frame clones only, minus some. The sample shows nearly 110,000 clones, over 75% of them seen only once. Study-wide points: In a later analysis, a missense DCLRE1C variant was linked to TCR beta V- and J-gene trimming. Differences between HLA loci emerged in a later analysis of TCR association rates, with DRB1 most and HLA-C fewest.

Note on this clone: Its specificity is not known.

Sequenced input: PBMCs. This sequence was found in a young man in good health and CMV-seronegative. The rearrangement joins TRBV29-1 to TRBJ2-1, with TRBD2 identical over 9 bases. The CDR3 nucleotides read TGCAGCGGGTGGACTAGCGTCAGCAATGAGCAGTTCTTC. Encoded protein: CSGWTSVSNEQFF.